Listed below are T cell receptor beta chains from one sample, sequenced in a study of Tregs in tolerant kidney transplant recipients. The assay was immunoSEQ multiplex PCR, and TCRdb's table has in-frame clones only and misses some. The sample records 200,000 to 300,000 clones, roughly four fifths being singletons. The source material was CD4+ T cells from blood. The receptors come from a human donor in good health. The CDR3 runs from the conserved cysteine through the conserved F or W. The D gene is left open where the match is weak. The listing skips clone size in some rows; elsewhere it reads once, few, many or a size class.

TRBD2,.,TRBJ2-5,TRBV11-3,TGTGCCAGCAGCCCGGGACTAGCGGGAGGGCCAGGGGAGACCCAGTACTTC,CASSPGLAGGPGETQYF
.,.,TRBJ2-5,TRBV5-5,TGTGCCAGCAGCTTGGGCGGGCGGGAAGGATTCGAGACCCAGTACTTC,CASSLGGREGFETQYF
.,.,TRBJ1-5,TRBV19,TGTGCCAGTAGTATCACGGGGGAATGGCAGCCCCAGCATTTT,CASSITGEWQPQHF
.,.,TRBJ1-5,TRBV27,TGTGCCAGCAGGGCCCTGAGGGGGGGGAATCAGCCCCAGCATTTT,CASRALRGGNQPQHF
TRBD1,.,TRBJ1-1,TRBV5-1,TGCGCCAGCAGCTTGGCCGGGGACAGGGTCGAAGCTTTCTTT,CASSLAGDRVEAFF
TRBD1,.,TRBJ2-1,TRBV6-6,TGTGCCAGCAGCCTCCGGGACAGGGAAGAGCAGTTCTTC,CASSLRDREEQFF
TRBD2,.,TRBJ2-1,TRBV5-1,TGCGCCAGCAGCTTGATTTATAGCGGGAGACACAATGAGCAGTTCTTC,CASSLIYSGRHNEQFF
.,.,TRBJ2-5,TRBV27,TGTGCCAGCAGTTTAGTTGGGGGGATCCAAGAGACCCAGTACTTC,CASSLVGGIQETQYF
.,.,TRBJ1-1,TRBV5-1,TGCGCCAGCGGACAGTTGAACACTGAAGCTTTCTTT,CASGQLNTEAFF
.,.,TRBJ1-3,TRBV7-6,TGTGCCAGCAGCTTAGCTCGTAATTCTGGAAACACCATATATTTT,CASSLARNSGNTIYF
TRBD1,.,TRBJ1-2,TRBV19,TGTGCCAGTAGTACCGGACAGGGCTATGGCTACACCTTC,CASSTGQGYGYTF
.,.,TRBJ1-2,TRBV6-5,TGTGCCAGCAGTGGAAGCGCGGCCAACTATGGCTACACCTTC,CASSGSAANYGYTF
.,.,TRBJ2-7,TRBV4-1,TGCGCCAGCAGCCAACCGGACACTACCTACTCCTACGAGCAGTACTTC,CASSQPDTTYSYEQYF
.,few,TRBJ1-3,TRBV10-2,TGCGCCAGCAGTGAGGGGGGCTACTCTGGAAACACCATATATTTT,CASSEGGYSGNTIYF
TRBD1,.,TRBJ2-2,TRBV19,TGTGCCAGTAGTAAACGGACAGGGGGGTTGTTTTTT,CASSKRTGGLFF
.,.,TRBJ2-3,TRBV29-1,TGCAGCGTTCGAGGGGATGGGACAGATACGCAGTATTTT,CSVRGDGTDTQYF
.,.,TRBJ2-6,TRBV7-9,TGTGCCAGCAGCCCCGCTGGGGCCAACGTCCTGACTTTC,CASSPAGANVLTF
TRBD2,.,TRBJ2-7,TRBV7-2,TGTGCCAGCAGCTTAGCAGCGGGGGCCACCTACGAGCAGTACTTC,CASSLAAGATYEQYF
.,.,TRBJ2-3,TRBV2,TGTGCCAGCAGTCCAGGCACAGATACGCAGTATTTT,CASSPGTDTQYF
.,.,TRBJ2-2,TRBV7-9,TGTGCCAGCAGCTTACAGGGTTCCGGGGAGCTGTTTTTT,CASSLQGSGELFF
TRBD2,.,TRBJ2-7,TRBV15,TGTGCCACCAGCAGAGAACTAGCGGGATCACACTTGACCTCCGAGCAGTACTTC,CATSRELAGSHLTSEQYF
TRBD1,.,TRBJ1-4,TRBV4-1,TGCGCCAGCAGCCCCAGGGGGACAGCTTCCTTAAGTGAAAAACTGTTTTTT,CASSPRGTASLSEKLFF
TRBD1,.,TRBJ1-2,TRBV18,TGTGCCAGCTCACCACCGTTATTGCCAGGGGGTGGCTATGGCTACACCTTC,CASSPPLLPGGGYGYTF
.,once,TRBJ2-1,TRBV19,TGTGCCAGTAATACGGGAAAGGGGAATGAGCAGTTCTTC,CASNTGKGNEQFF
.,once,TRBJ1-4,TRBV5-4,TGTGCCAGCAGCTCAAGCCAGGGTGATGAAAAACTGTTTTTT,CASSSSQGDEKLFF
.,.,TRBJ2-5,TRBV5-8,TGTGCCAGCAGCTTTGGGTACTTC,CASSFGYF
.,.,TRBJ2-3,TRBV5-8,TGTGCCAGCAGCACCGGATGGGGAGGTCGGACAGATACGCAGTATTTT,CASSTGWGGRTDTQYF
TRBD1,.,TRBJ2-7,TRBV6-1,TGTGCCAGCCAATGGACAGGGGGCGACTCCTACGAGCAGTACTTC,CASQWTGGDSYEQYF
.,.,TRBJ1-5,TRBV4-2,TGTGCCAGCAGCCAAGGCAGTGGGAGGGCCCAAGGCAATCAGCCCCAGCATTTT,CASSQGSGRAQGNQPQHF
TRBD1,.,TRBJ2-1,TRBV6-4,TGTGCCAGCAGTGACTCAGGGACAGGGGCCCTAATCTCCTACAATGAGCAGTTCTTC,CASSDSGTGALISYNEQFF